The 28 T cell receptor beta chains below come from one sample, sequenced in a study of OX40 agonist ivuxolimab in advanced cancers. Only in-frame clones appear in the TCRdb table, and some are missing; sequencing was by immunoSEQ multiplex PCR. The sample records 50,000 to 55,000 clones, roughly 84% being singletons. Material: CD4+ or CD8+ T cells sorted from blood, obtained in a trial of the OX40 agonist ivuxolimab. The receptor source for this set is an adult with an advanced solid tumor such as melanoma, head and neck, liver or kidney cancer.

This chain connects TRBV10-3 to TRBJ2-1; D is possibly TRBD2 (6 bases). The germline V gene has CDR1 ENHRY and CDR2 SYGVKD. V was pared by 6 bases and J by 7 bases, with 22 bases between. The CDR3 has 16 residues. This CDR3 reads CAISLKGGVGGNEQFF. The DNA of the CDR3 is TGTGCCATCAGCCTTAAGGGCGGGGTAGGAGGAAATGAGCAGTTCTTC.

The V call is TRBV7-9, the J call TRBJ2-7, with D perhaps TRBD1 (6 bases). The CDR3 is made up of 14 amino acids. Per the germline V gene, CDR1 is SEHNR and CDR2 is FQNEAQ (reference sequence). With 0 bases removed from V and 9 bases from J, the gap between germline ends came to 15 bases. For the CDR3, the DNA is TGTGCCAGCAGCTTAGCGCGAAACCCACAGGGGCAGTACTTC. Its translation is CASSLARNPQGQYF.

This rearrangement joins TRBV14 to TRBJ2-7; no clear D gene. V was trimmed by 4 bases and J by 7 bases, leaving 20 bases between them. Germline CDR1 is SGHDN and CDR2 is FVKESK. This CDR3 region has 15 residues. The chain's CDR3 is CASSPGPGKLKEQYF. CDR3 coding DNA: TGTGCCAGCAGCCCCGGACCGGGCAAACTTAAGGAGCAGTACTTC. The entire variable domain, with the rest obtained from reference TRBV14 and TRBJ2-7, is as follows: EAGVTQFPSHSVIEKGQTVTLRCDPISGHDNLYWYRRVMGKEIKFLLHFVKESKQDESGMPNNRFLAERTGGTYSTLKVQPAELEDSGVYFCASSPGPGKLKEQYFGPGTRLTVT.

The rearrangement joins TRBV2 to TRBJ2-7; 11 bases align to TRBD1. V was pared by 8 bases and J by 4 bases, with 10 bases of the junction left unmatched. Germline V gene lookup returns CDR1 SNHLY and CDR2 FYNNEI. There are 15 residues in the CDR3. The CDR3 nucleotides are TGTGCCAGCGACTCCAACCGGGACAGGGGGTACGAGCAGTACTTC. Translating gives CASDSNRDRGYEQYF.

V is TRBV9 and J is TRBJ2-4, with TRBD1 matching 9 bases. Germline CDR1 is SGDLS and CDR2 is YYNGEE. CDR3 length: 15 amino acids. V lost 0 bases and J lost 5; bases outside the gene matches: 3. CDR3 sequence: CASSVGQGVQNIQYF. In nucleotides, the CDR3 is TGTGCCAGCAGCGTAGGACAGGGGGTCCAAAACATTCAGTACTTC.

The chain employs TRBV28 and TRBJ1-5; TRBD1 aligns across 10 bases. This CDR3 has 16 residues. Germline values: CDR1 MDHEN, CDR2 SYDVKM. V gave up 6 bases and J gave up 4 bases; unmatched junction bases: 9. The CDR3 sequence: CASRDFRTGGNQPQHF. The CDR3 DNA follows: TGTGCCAGCAGGGATTTTAGGACAGGGGGGAATCAGCCCCAGCATTTT.

This chain links TRBV19 with TRBJ2-7; 7 bases match TRBD2. J was trimmed by 0 bases and V by 5 bases; bases with no gene match: 7. Germline CDR1 is LNHDA and CDR2 is SQIVND (reference sequence). CDR3 length: 15 residues. CDR3 bases: TGTGCCAGTAGTCGGGCCGCTAGCGGCTCCTACGAGCAGTACTTC. It yields the protein CASSRAASGSYEQYF.

The V call is TRBV11-1, the J call TRBJ2-2; 10 bases are a match to TRBD2. Germline V lookup: CDR1 SGHAT, CDR2 FQDESV (reference sequence). The trim removed 1 base at V and 7 bases at J, leaving 6 bases unmatched. The CDR3 is 16 amino acids. The chain's CDR3 is CASSLEAGGHLGELFF. CDR3 DNA sequence: TGTGCCAGCAGCTTAGAAGCGGGAGGGCATCTCGGGGAGCTGTTTTTT.

The chain uses TRBV29-1 and TRBJ1-5, with 9 bases identical to TRBD1. CDR1 is SQVTM and CDR2 is ANQGSEA in the germline V gene. This CDR3 comprises 15 residues. V lost 6 bases to trimming and J lost 4 bases; unmatched junction nucleotides: 10. The CDR3 loop is CSVISGGTGNQPQHF. The CDR3 region has the DNA TGCAGCGTAATTAGCGGCGGGACAGGGAATCAGCCCCAGCATTTT.

The chain employs TRBV10-3 and TRBJ2-3; 9 bases are shared with TRBD1. Germline V CDR1 and CDR2: ENHRY, SYGVKD. The CDR3 is 15 amino acids. The junction had 9 bases not matched to a gene; V was cut back by 8 bases and J by 3 bases. CDR3: CAIRGTGSETDTQYF. The CDR3 DNA is TGTGCCATCCGGGGGACAGGGTCGGAAACAGATACGCAGTATTTT.

The chain combines TRBV7-9 with TRBJ2-1; D might be TRBD1 (5 bases). This CDR3 spans 14 amino acids. CDR1 and CDR2 (germline): SEHNR, FQNEAQ (reference sequence). Trimming left V 5 bases short and J 6 bases short, with 14 bases between. CDR3 sequence reads: CASSTQGTGNEQFF. CDR3 sequence (DNA): TGTGCCAGCAGCACCCAGGGCACGGGCAATGAGCAGTTCTTC.

CDR3 nucleotides: TGTGCCAGCAATCAAGGGAGACAGGACTACGAGCAGTACTTC. Protein product: CASNQGRQDYEQYF. The V call is TRBV6-1, the J call TRBJ2-7, with D tentatively TRBD1 (6 bases). From germline, CDR1 is MNHNS and CDR2 SASEGT. The CDR3 has 14 residues. V lost 7 bases, J lost 3 bases, and 16 bases lay in between.

The chain uses TRBV28 and TRBJ2-3; 12 positions match TRBD1. The CDR3 has 17 amino acids. With 5 bases clipped from V and 3 bases from J, the junction kept 9 bases outside the gene matches. Germline values: CDR1 MDHEN, CDR2 SYDVKM. The CDR3: CASSGGTGGFRTDTQYF. The CDR3 bases are TGTGCCAGCAGTGGGGGGACAGGGGGCTTTAGAACAGATACGCAGTATTTT.

This chain links TRBV11-2 with TRBJ2-5; 7 positions match TRBD2. V was clipped by 3 bases and J by 3 bases; unmatched bases: 7. This CDR3 comprises 15 residues. Looked up from germline, CDR1 is SGHAT and CDR2 is FQNNGV. This CDR3 is CASSLLPRGEETQYF. The CDR3 DNA follows: TGTGCCAGCAGCTTGCTCCCCCGGGGGGAAGAGACCCAGTACTTC.

This chain links TRBV6-1 with TRBJ1-4, with D tentatively TRBD1 (5 bases). CDR1 MNHNS and CDR2 SASEGT come from the germline V gene. The CDR3 has 14 amino acids. The V and J ends lost 5 bases and 8 bases respectively, with 15 bases between them. CDR3 residues: CASSSGTRREKLFF. The CDR3 DNA reads TGTGCCAGCAGTTCCGGGACCCGGCGGGAAAAACTGTTTTTT.

The rearrangement links TRBV7-3 to TRBJ2-1; D gene unclear. Trimming shortened V by 0 bases and J by 11 bases, and 17 bases separated the two germline ends. The CDR3 is 15 amino acids. CDR1 is SGHTA, CDR2 FQGTGA, per germline. The CDR3 protein is CASSLTLMSRDKQFF. As DNA, the CDR3 is TGTGCCAGCAGCTTAACGTTAATGTCCCGCGATAAGCAGTTCTTC.

This clone was counted once. The CDR3 DNA is TGTGCCTGGAGTTTAGGAGCTAGCGGGAGTGAGACCCAGTACTTC. Protein product: CAWSLGASGSETQYF. The V call is TRBV30, the J call TRBJ2-5; the match to TRBD2 covers 10 bases. CDR1 is GTSNPN and CDR2 is SVGIG in the germline V gene (reference sequence). The CDR3 consists of 15 residues. J gave up 5 bases and V 2 bases, and 8 bases lay outside the gene matches.

This chain connects TRBV9 to TRBJ1-5; D gene unclear. The CDR3 extends over 16 amino acids. V was trimmed by 0 bases and J by 0 bases, leaving 10 bases between them. In germline, CDR1 is SGDLS, CDR2 YYNGEE. The CDR3 loop is CASSVVGRNSNQPQHF. For the CDR3, the DNA is TGTGCCAGCAGCGTAGTGGGGAGGAATAGCAATCAGCCCCAGCATTTT.

The chain has TRBV18 and TRBJ2-1; 10 nucleotides line up with TRBD2. Germline CDR1 is KGHSH and CDR2 is LQKENI. V shed 3 bases, J shed 0 bases, and the junction held 8 bases outside the gene matches. CDR3 length: 18 amino acids. The CDR3 is CASSPRGLAASSYNEQFF. DNA for the CDR3: TGTGCCAGCTCACCTCGCGGACTAGCGGCTAGCTCCTACAATGAGCAGTTCTTC.

On this clone: Other DNA sequences in the same sample also yield this CDR3. V is TRBV6-4 and J is TRBJ2-3; 8 bases are a match to TRBD2. V gave up 5 bases and J gave up 0 bases; unmatched junction bases: 1. The CDR3 totals 14 residues. Germline assignment: CDR1 MRHNA and CDR2 SNTAGT. CDR3 residues: CASSPSGSTDTQYF. The CDR3 nucleotides read TGTGCCAGCAGTCCTAGCGGGAGCACAGATACGCAGTATTTT.

On this clone itself: An end of the junction does not agree with germline; a read error may underlie this. V gene TRBV7-2 combines with J gene TRBJ1-1; unclear D gene. The CDR3 is 16 residues long. Germline V gene lookup returns CDR1 SGHTA and CDR2 FQGNSA. The CDR3 DNA is TGTGCCAGCAGCTTTGGTCTTCGGCCAGAGAACACTAAAGCTTTCTTT. It is translated as CASSFGLRPENTKAFF.

This clone was recorded a few times. J is TRBJ2-2 and V is TRBV7-9, with D uncertain. Germline V gene lookup returns CDR1 SEHNR and CDR2 FQNEAQ (reference sequence). Trimming left V 5 bases short and J 4 bases short, with 11 bases between. This CDR3 comprises 14 residues. In DNA, the CDR3 is TGTGCCAGCAGCCCTGGGGTGAGCACCGGGGAGCTGTTTTTT. Translating it yields CASSPGVSTGELFF.

CDR3 DNA: TGTGCCAGCAGCGTAGCGGCAGCGTCCAATGAGCAGTTCTTC. Its protein is CASSVAAASNEQFF. The chain joins TRBV9 to TRBJ2-1, with D unclear. Looked up from germline, CDR1 is SGDLS and CDR2 is YYNGEE. There are 14 residues in the CDR3. Trimming pared 0 bases from V and 6 bases from J, leaving 10 bases between.

J is TRBJ2-3 and V is TRBV7-3, with D perhaps matching TRBD2 (5 bases). The CDR3 loop spans 16 amino acids. The germline V and J ends were trimmed by 5 bases and 6 bases, with 21 bases remaining between them. Looked up from germline, CDR1 is SGHTA and CDR2 is FQGTGA. The CDR3 here is CASSEGVNTAVDTQYF. The CDR3 DNA follows: TGTGCCAGCAGCGAGGGTGTGAATACGGCAGTTGATACGCAGTATTTT.

The chain is built from TRBV5-6 and TRBJ2-7; D is ambiguous. The V and J ends lost 3 bases and 4 bases respectively, with 5 bases between them. CDR1 and CDR2 (germline): SGHDT, YYEEEE. The CDR3 extends over 11 amino acids. CDR3 protein: CASSSLYEQYF. The CDR3, as DNA: TGTGCCAGCAGCTCCTTATACGAGCAGTACTTC.

J is TRBJ2-4 and V is TRBV30, with D unclear. Germline lookup yields CDR1 GTSNPN and CDR2 SVGIG (reference sequence). The CDR3 totals 14 residues. V shed 1 base and J shed 1 base, with 8 bases lying between them. The CDR3 reads CAWSGTRAKNIQYF. The DNA for the CDR3 is TGTGCCTGGAGTGGAACTCGGGCCAAAAACATTCAGTACTTC.

This clone was found once. V gene TRBV14 combines with J gene TRBJ1-2; TRBD1 matches at 8 bases. CDR3 size: 13 residues. J was trimmed by 2 bases and V by 6 bases; bases with no gene match: 2. Germline V gene sequence: CDR1 SGHDN, CDR2 FVKESK. The CDR3 DNA is TGTGCCAGCAGTAGGACAGGGAACTATGGCTACACCTTC. Translated, it gives CASSRTGNYGYTF.

This chain joins TRBV5-1 and TRBJ1-2; TRBD1 aligns across 9 bases. The CDR3 has 15 residues. J was trimmed by 4 bases and V by 0 bases; bases with no gene match: 4. The germline gives CDR1 SGHRS, CDR2 YFSETQ. CDR3 region: CASSLDPTGGYGYTF. The CDR3 DNA reads TGCGCCAGCAGCTTGGACCCGACAGGGGGCTATGGCTACACCTTC.